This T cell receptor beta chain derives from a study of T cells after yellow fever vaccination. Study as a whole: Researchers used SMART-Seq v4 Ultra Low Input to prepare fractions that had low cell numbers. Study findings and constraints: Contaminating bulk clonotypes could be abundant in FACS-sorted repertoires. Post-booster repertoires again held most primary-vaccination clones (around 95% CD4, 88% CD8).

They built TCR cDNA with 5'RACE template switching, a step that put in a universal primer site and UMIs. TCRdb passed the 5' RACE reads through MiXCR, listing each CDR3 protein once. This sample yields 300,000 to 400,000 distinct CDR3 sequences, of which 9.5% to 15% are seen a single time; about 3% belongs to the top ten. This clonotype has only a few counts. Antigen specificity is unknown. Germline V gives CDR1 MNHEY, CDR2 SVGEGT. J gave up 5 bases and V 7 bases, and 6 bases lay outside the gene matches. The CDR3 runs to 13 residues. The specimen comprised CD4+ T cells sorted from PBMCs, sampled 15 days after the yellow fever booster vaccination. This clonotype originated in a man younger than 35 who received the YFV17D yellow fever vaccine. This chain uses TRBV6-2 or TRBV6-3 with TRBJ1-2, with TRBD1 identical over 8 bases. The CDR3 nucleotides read TGTGCCAGCACCGACAGGGGACCTTATGGCTACACCTTC. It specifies CASTDRGPYGYTF.